These 14 T cell receptor beta chains came from one sample sequenced in a study of early T cells in non-severe SARS-CoV-2 infection. TCRdb itself ran the 5' RACE reads through MiXCR, one entry per CDR3 protein. The table shows about 35,000 distinct CDR3 sequences, with 3.5% to 5% occurring only once. The sample was whole blood. These receptors were collected from an adult who was a healthcare worker with PCR-confirmed SARS-CoV-2 infection or an uninfected control (not recorded which).

This clonotype has at least ten counts. V gene TRBV12-3 or TRBV12-4 combines with J gene TRBJ1-1; D is unclear. The CDR3 length is 15 residues. The V and J ends lost 5 bases and 1 base respectively, with 14 bases between them. As DNA, the CDR3 is TGTGCCAGCAGTATCCTGGACTATTCGAACACTGAAGCTTTCTTT. Amino acid sequence: CASSILDYSNTEAFF.

The sample holds many counts of this clonotype. The genes are TRBV11-1 and TRBJ2-5; D is uncertain. V lost 1 base, J lost 9 bases, and 9 bases lay in between. Germline V gene data show CDR1 as SGHAT and CDR2 as FQDESV (reference sequence). The CDR3 runs 12 residues. CDR3 nucleotide sequence: TGTGCCAGCAGCTTAGAAACCTGGCCCCAGTACTTC. Encoded protein: CASSLETWPQYF.

This clonotype was seen at least ten times. The rearrangement joins TRBV3-1 to TRBJ1-5, with D perhaps matching TRBD1 (5 bases). Trimming stripped 1 base from V and 1 base from J, with 17 bases between. There are 18 residues in the CDR3. The germline V gene encodes CDR1 LGHDT and CDR2 YNNKEL (reference sequence). The CDR3 DNA is TGTGCCAGCAGCCAAGGCCCGCTTCAGGGTGCGAGCAATCAGCCCCAGCATTTT. This sequence encodes CASSQGPLQGASNQPQHF.

The sample holds many counts of this clonotype. The chain carries TRBV5-1 and TRBJ2-2; no firm D call. Germline V gene sequence: CDR1 SGHRS, CDR2 YFSETQ. With 1 base removed from V and 6 bases from J, the gap between germline ends came to 1 base. The length of the CDR3 is 11 residues. The CDR3 region has the DNA TGCGCCAGCAGCTTGCCCGGGGAGCTGTTTTTT. This gives the protein CASSLPGELFF.

This clonotype was counted at least ten times. V and J are TRBV28 and TRBJ2-7; possible D gene TRBD1, 6 bases. CDR1 MDHEN and CDR2 SYDVKM come from the germline V gene. With 10 bases removed from V and 2 bases from J, the gap between germline ends came to 18 bases. The CDR3 contains 14 residues. The DNA of the CDR3 is TGTGCCACCAGGCCCCCGAGGGGGACCTACGAGCAGTACTTC. Translating it yields CATRPPRGTYEQYF. Based on the CDR3 plus reference TRBV28 and TRBJ2-7, the full variable domain is DVKVTQSSRYLVKRTGEKVFLECVQDMDHENMFWYRQDPGLGLRLIYFSYDVKMKEKGDIPEGYSVSREKKERFSLILESASTNQTSMYLCATRPPRGTYEQYFGPGTRLTVT.

Relative to its sample, this clonotype is medium-sized. The chain employs TRBV5-5 and TRBJ2-3; D gene unclear. The ends were cut back, 0 bases at V and 1 base at J, with 6 bases in the middle. Germline-derived CDR1 and CDR2 are SGHKS and YYEKEE (reference sequence). The CDR3 is 14 residues long. Here the CDR3 reads CASSLGWGTDTQYF. CDR3 coding DNA: TGTGCCAGCAGCTTGGGCTGGGGCACAGATACGCAGTATTTT. The full variable domain, completed using reference TRBV5-5 and TRBJ2-3, is DAGVTQSPTHLIKTRGQQVTLRCSPISGHKSVSWYQQVLGQGPQFIFQYYEKEERGRGNFPDRFSARQFPNYSSELNVNALLLGDSALYLCASSLGWGTDTQYFGPGTRLTVL.

This clonotype was counted a few times. The genes are TRBV29-1 and TRBJ1-1; a weak D match, TRBD1 (5 bases). Germline assignment: CDR1 SQVTM and CDR2 ANQGSEA. Trimming shortened V by 4 bases and J by 2 bases, and 11 bases separated the two germline ends. This CDR3 has 13 amino acids. The CDR3 nucleotides read TGCAGCGTTGTCAAGACAGAAAACACTGAAGCTTTCTTT. Protein: CSVVKTENTEAFF.

This clonotype has a handful of counts. The genes are TRBV7-2 and TRBJ2-1; D remains unclear. V lost 4 bases and J lost 7, with 11 bases in between. This CDR3 is 13 amino acids long. The germline V gene encodes CDR1 SGHTA and CDR2 FQGNSA. Here the CDR3 reads CASSSEPWNEQFF. The CDR3 DNA follows: TGTGCCAGCAGCTCCGAACCGTGGAATGAGCAGTTCTTC.

This CDR3 is CASSLTRAERDTQYF. Here the CDR3 DNA reads TGTGCCAGCAGCTTAACTAGGGCAGAAAGAGATACGCAGTATTTT. This chain joins TRBV7-3 and TRBJ2-3; no reliable D call. Trimming took off 0 bases at V and 5 bases at J, with 12 bases between the two ends. Germline CDR1 and CDR2: SGHTA and FQGTGA. The CDR3 spans 15 residues.

The chain couples TRBV27 to TRBJ1-1; D remains unclear. This CDR3 comprises 17 residues. Looked up from germline, CDR1 is MNHEY and CDR2 is SMNVEV (reference sequence). The ends were cut back, 1 base at V and 0 bases at J, with 15 bases in the middle. The CDR3 is CASSLFRPPGLNTEAFF. The CDR3 DNA reads TGTGCCAGCAGTTTATTCCGGCCACCGGGGTTGAACACTGAAGCTTTCTTT.

This clonotype was seen at least ten times. Here the CDR3 reads CATSRDRTSGIFGEQFF. DNA for the CDR3: TGTGCCACCAGCAGAGATCGGACTAGCGGGATATTCGGTGAGCAGTTCTTC. The chain has TRBV15 and TRBJ2-1, with 12 bases that match TRBD2. V lost 0 bases to trimming and J lost 9 bases; unmatched junction nucleotides: 9. Germline-derived CDR1 and CDR2 are LNHNV and YYDKDF (reference sequence). This CDR3 has 17 residues. Filled out from reference TRBV15 and TRBJ2-1, the complete variable domain reads DAMVIQNPRYQVTQFGKPVTLSCSQTLNHNVMYWYQQKSSQAPKLLFHYYDKDFNNEADTPDNFQSRRPNTSFCFLDIRSPGLGDTAMYLCATSRDRTSGIFGEQFFGPGTRLTVL.

The chain carries TRBV12-3 or TRBV12-4 and TRBJ2-7; D tentatively fits TRBD1 or TRBD2 (5 bases each). This CDR3 is built from 11 residues. V gave up 7 bases and J gave up 6 bases, with 10 bases separating them. CDR3 sequence: CASTGAGEQYF. DNA of the CDR3: TGTGCCAGCACCGGGGCCGGCGAGCAGTACTTC.

This clonotype was seen more than once but under ten times. The chain links TRBV5-4 to TRBJ2-7; TRBD2 might be the D (6 bases). The CDR3 has 14 residues. Between the trimmed V and J ends, which lost 3 bases and 2 bases, there was a span of 12 bases. In germline, CDR1 is SGHNT, CDR2 YYREEE (reference sequence). The CDR3 spells CASSSAGRAYEQYF. The DNA of the CDR3 is TGTGCCAGCAGCTCCGCGGGACGGGCCTACGAGCAGTACTTC.

This clonotype has at least ten counts. The chain is built from TRBV7-4 and TRBJ2-7; the D is unclear. The CDR3 has 16 residues. The V gene lost 1 base and the J gene lost 2 bases, with 15 bases spanning the gap. The germline V gene has CDR1 SGHVT and CDR2 SQSDAQ. CDR3 loop: CASSLGGAPDPYEQYF. DNA of the CDR3: TGTGCCAGCAGCTTAGGTGGTGCCCCGGACCCCTACGAGCAGTACTTC.